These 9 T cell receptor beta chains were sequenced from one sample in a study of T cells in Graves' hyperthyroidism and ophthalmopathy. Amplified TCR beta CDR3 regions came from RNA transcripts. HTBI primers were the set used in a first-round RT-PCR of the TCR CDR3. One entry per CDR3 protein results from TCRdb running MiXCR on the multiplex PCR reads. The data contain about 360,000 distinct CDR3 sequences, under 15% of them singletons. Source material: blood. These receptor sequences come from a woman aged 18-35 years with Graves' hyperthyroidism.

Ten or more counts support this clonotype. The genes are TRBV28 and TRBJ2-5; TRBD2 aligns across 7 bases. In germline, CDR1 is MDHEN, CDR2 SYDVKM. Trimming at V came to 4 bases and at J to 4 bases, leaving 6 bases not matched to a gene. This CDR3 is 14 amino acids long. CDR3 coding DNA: TGTGCCAGCAGTTGGGGGACGGGGGGAGAGACCCAGTACTTC. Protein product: CASSWGTGGETQYF.

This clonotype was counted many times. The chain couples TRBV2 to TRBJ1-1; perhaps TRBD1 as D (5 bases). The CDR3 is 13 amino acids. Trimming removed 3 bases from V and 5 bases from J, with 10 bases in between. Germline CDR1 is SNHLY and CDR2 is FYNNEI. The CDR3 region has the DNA TGTGCCAGCAGTGAGGAGGGACGGACTGAAGCTTTCTTT. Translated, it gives CASSEEGRTEAFF. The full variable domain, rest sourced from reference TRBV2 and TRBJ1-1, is EPEVTQTPSHQVTQMGQEVILRCVPISNHLYFYWYRQILGQKVEFLVSFYNNEISEKSEIFDDQFSVERPDGSNFTLKIRSTKLEDSAMYFCASSEEGRTEAFFGQGTRLTVV.

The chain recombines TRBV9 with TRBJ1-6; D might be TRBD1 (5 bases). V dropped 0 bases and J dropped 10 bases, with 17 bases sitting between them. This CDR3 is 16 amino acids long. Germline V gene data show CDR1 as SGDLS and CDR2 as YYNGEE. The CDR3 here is CASSVDVMGGRSPLHF. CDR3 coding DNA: TGTGCCAGCAGCGTAGATGTAATGGGGGGACGGTCACCCCTCCACTTT.

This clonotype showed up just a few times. The CDR3 nucleotides are TGTGCCAGCATGTTTTCGGGGTCGGAGACCCAGTACTTC. Protein product: CASMFSGSETQYF. The rearrangement uses TRBV6-2 or TRBV6-3 and TRBJ2-5; weak D call: TRBD2 (5 bases). Germline V gives CDR1 MNHEY, CDR2 SVGEGT. V dropped 7 bases and J dropped 5 bases, with 14 bases sitting between them. The CDR3 is made up of 13 amino acids.

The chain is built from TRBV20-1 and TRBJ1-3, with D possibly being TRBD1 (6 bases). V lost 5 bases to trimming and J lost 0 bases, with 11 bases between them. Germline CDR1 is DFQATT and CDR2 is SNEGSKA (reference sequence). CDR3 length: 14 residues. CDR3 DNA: TGCAGTGCTGCCACAGGGTACTCTGGAAACACCATATATTTT. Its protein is CSAATGYSGNTIYF.

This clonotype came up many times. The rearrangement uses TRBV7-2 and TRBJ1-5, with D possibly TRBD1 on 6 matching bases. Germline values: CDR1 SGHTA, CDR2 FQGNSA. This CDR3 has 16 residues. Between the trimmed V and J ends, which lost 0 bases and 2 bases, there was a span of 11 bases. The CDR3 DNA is TGTGCCAGCAGCTTAGCGCAGCCAGGGGGCAATCAGCCCCAGCATTTT. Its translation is CASSLAQPGGNQPQHF.

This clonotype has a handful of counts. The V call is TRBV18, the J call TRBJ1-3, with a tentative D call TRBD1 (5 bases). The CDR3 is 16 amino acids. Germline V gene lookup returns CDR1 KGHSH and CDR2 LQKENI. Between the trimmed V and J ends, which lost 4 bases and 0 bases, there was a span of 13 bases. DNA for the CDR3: TGTGCCAGCTCACAAGTTGACAGCGTCTCTGGAAACACCATATATTTT. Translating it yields CASSQVDSVSGNTIYF.

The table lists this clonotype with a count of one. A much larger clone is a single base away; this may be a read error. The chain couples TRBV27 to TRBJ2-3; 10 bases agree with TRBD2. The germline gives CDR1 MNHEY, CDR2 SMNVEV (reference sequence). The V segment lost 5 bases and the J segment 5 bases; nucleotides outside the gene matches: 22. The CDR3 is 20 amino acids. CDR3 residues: CASSDAPLGSGRARKDTQYF. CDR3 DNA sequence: TGTGCCAGCAGTGATGCGCCATTGGGGAGCGGGAGGGCCAGGAAAGATACGCAGTATTTT.

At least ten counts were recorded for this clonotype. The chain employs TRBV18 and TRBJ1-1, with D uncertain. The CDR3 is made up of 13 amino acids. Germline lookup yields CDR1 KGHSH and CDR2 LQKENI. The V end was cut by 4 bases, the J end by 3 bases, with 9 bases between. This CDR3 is CASSLGPDTEAFF. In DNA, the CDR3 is TGTGCCAGCTCACTCGGGCCAGACACTGAAGCTTTCTTT.